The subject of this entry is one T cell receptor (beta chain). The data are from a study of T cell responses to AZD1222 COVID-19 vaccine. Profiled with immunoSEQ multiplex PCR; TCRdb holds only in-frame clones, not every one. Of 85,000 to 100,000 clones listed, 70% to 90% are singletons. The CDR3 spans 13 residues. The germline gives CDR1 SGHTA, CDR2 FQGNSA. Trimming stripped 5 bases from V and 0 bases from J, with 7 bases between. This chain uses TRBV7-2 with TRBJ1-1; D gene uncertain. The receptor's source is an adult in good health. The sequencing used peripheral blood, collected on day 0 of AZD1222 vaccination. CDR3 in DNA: TGTGCCAGCAGCCCGGAAGTGAACACTGAAGCTTTCTTT. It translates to CASSPEVNTEAFF.